Presented here are 12 T cell receptor beta chains from one specimen sequenced in a study of cytomegalovirus exposure and HLA in healthy donors. Assay: immunoSEQ multiplex PCR; the TCRdb copy retains only in-frame clones and omits some. Altogether about 260,000 clones are present, 90% being singletons, with the ten largest covering just over 3%. The sequencing input was PBMCs. All receptors derive from a woman in her 30s in good health and CMV-seronegative.

J is TRBJ2-3 and V is TRBV7-9; a weak D match, TRBD1 (8 bases). This CDR3 is 16 amino acids long. V was shortened by 7 bases and J by 4 bases, with 21 bases between the two germline ends. Germline V gene sequence: CDR1 SEHNR, CDR2 FQNEAQ (reference sequence). CDR3 sequence (DNA): TGTGCCAGCACCCTAGAAGGCACAGGGGGGGCAGATACGCAGTATTTT. Translation: CASTLEGTGGADTQYF.

The rearrangement joins TRBV30 to TRBJ1-5; TRBD1 is a possible D gene (6 bases). V lost 5 bases and J 5 bases, leaving 13 bases between the germline ends. CDR3 length: 13 amino acids. Germline lookup yields CDR1 GTSNPN and CDR2 SVGIG (reference sequence). The CDR3 region is CAWGEGGDQPQHF. CDR3 sequence (DNA): TGTGCCTGGGGGGAGGGGGGCGATCAGCCCCAGCATTTT.

The rearrangement links TRBV7-3 to TRBJ2-2, with 9 nucleotides matching TRBD1. The CDR3 totals 15 residues. Germline V lookup: CDR1 SGHTA, CDR2 FQGTGA. V was pared by 5 bases and J by 6 bases, with 7 bases of the junction left unmatched. As DNA, the CDR3 is TGTGCCAGCAGCCCGGGACAGGGAACCGCCGGGGAGCTGTTTTTT. It yields the protein CASSPGQGTAGELFF.

This chain joins TRBV6-6 and TRBJ2-2, with D possibly being TRBD1 (5 bases). The germline V gene has CDR1 MNHNY and CDR2 SVGAGI (reference sequence). This CDR3 has 13 residues. Deletions cut 2 bases from V and 9 bases from J, with 10 bases between. CDR3 sequence reads: CASSYPQGRELFF. CDR3 nucleotides: TGTGCCAGCAGTTACCCCCAGGGAAGGGAGCTGTTTTTT.

This rearrangement joins TRBV7-6 to TRBJ2-1; D remains ambiguous. Trimming removed 5 bases at V and 7 bases at J, with 9 bases between. This CDR3 comprises 12 residues. The V gene's germline CDR1 is SGHVS and CDR2 FNYEAQ. CDR3 sequence: CASSPKLNEQFF. DNA for the CDR3: TGTGCCAGCAGCCCAAAACTAAATGAGCAGTTCTTC. The variable domain in full, with the rest retrieved from reference TRBV7-6 and TRBJ2-1, is GAGVSQSPRYKVTKRGQDVALRCDPISGHVSLYWYRQALGQGPEFLTYFNYEAQQDKSGLPNDRFSAERPEGSISTLTIQRTEQRDSAMYRCASSPKLNEQFFGPGTRLTVL.

Notes on this clone: A read error may account for a junction end that differs from germline. The chain joins TRBV7-2 to TRBJ2-3; 10 bases are shared with TRBD2. The germline gives CDR1 SGHTA, CDR2 FQGNSA. The CDR3 length is 16 residues. CDR3 amino acids: CASSLASGRAEDTQYF. Here the CDR3 DNA reads TGTGCCAGCAGCCTAGCCAGCGGGAGGGCCGAAGATACGCAGTATTTT.

The chain carries TRBV5-1 and TRBJ2-7; 7 bases match TRBD1. The CDR3 covers 16 residues. The germline CDR1 and CDR2 sequences are SGHRS and YFSETQ. J gave up 0 bases and V 1 base, and 7 bases lay outside the gene matches. In nucleotides, the CDR3 is TGCGCCAGCAGCTTGCGCCGGGACAGCGTCTCCTACGAGCAGTACTTC. This sequence encodes CASSLRRDSVSYEQYF.

The CDR3 bases are TGTGCCAGCAGCCAAGGACTAGCGGGTACCTACGAGCAGTACTTC. Translating it yields CASSQGLAGTYEQYF. V gene TRBV28 combines with J gene TRBJ2-7; TRBD2 matches 11 bases. The germline CDR1 and CDR2 sequences are MDHEN and SYDVKM. CDR3 length: 15 amino acids. With V trimmed by 6 bases and J by 2 bases, 6 bases remained unmatched.

The rearrangement links TRBV5-1 to TRBJ2-7, with TRBD1 matching over 8 bases. V gave up 2 bases and J gave up 3 bases; unmatched junction bases: 4. CDR3 size: 14 residues. Germline-derived CDR1 and CDR2 are SGHRS and YFSETQ. CDR3 in DNA: TGCGCCAGCAGCTTCCCTGGACAGGGCTACGAGCAGTACTTC. Translated: CASSFPGQGYEQYF.

This chain connects TRBV5-6 to TRBJ2-1; 10 bases map to TRBD2. Germline values: CDR1 SGHDT, CDR2 YYEEEE. This CDR3 has 16 amino acids. Losses at the gene ends were 1 base for V and 3 bases for J; bases not matched to a gene: 4. In DNA, the CDR3 is TGTGCCAGCAGCTTGAGGTCTAGCGGGGGCTACAATGAGCAGTTCTTC. It codes for CASSLRSSGGYNEQFF.

The rearrangement joins TRBV29-1 to TRBJ2-7, with 7 nucleotides matching TRBD1. V lost 4 bases, J lost 0 bases, and 6 bases stayed unmatched. This CDR3 is 14 amino acids long. Germline V lookup: CDR1 SQVTM, CDR2 ANQGSEA. The CDR3 region is CSVAGGRSSYEQYF. The CDR3 region has the DNA TGCAGCGTTGCAGGGGGTAGGAGCTCCTACGAGCAGTACTTC.

This clone appeared once. V gene TRBV5-1 combines with J gene TRBJ1-3, with D possibly being TRBD1 (5 bases). Trimming left V 0 bases short and J 0 bases short, with 7 bases between. Germline CDR1 and CDR2: SGHRS and YFSETQ. The CDR3 extends over 15 amino acids. In nucleotides, the CDR3 is TGCGCCAGCAGCTTGGGGGGGAGCTCTGGAAACACCATATATTTT. Protein sequence: CASSLGGSSGNTIYF.